This is a list of T cell receptor beta chains from one sample in a study of cytomegalovirus exposure and HLA in healthy donors. TCRdb keeps only in-frame clones here, not all; method: immunoSEQ multiplex PCR. The sample has fewer than 140,000 clones, more than 70% seen once. Sequences were obtained from PBMCs. The receptors were sampled from a middle-aged man in good health and CMV-seronegative. The CDR3 runs from the conserved cysteine through the conserved F or W. The order of the fields is V gene, J gene, CDR3 protein.

TRBV28	TRBJ2-1	CASSPMSGLTYNEQFF
TRBV13	TRBJ2-2	CASSKGLDTGELFF
TRBV9	TRBJ1-2	CASSVASGGTNYGYTF
TRBV6-1	TRBJ2-1	CASSATLAALYNEQFF
TRBV6-5	TRBJ1-2	CASSRTLTGNYGYTF
TRBV7-8	TRBJ1-1	CASSLPSGTEAFF
TRBV19	TRBJ2-2	CASSSQGAGTGELFF
TRBV5-6	TRBJ1-2	CASSVYNYGYTF
TRBV5-8	TRBJ2-2	CASSGAGLIANTGELFF
TRBV5-1	NA	CASSFVGGSYEQYF
TRBV19	TRBJ1-3	CASSRDSSGNTIYF
TRBV29-1	TRBJ1-1	CSAAWGGEGTEAFF
TRBV5-1	TRBJ1-1	CASKQQGAGEAFF
TRBV19	TRBJ1-2	CASSKSSVFPETPGGYTF
TRBV5-1	TRBJ1-5	CASSLQGGSNQPQHF
TRBV7-9	TRBJ1-1	CASFGGGTEAFF
TRBV5-5	TRBJ2-5	CASSPRRPRTPTIQETQYF
TRBV7-2	TRBJ2-5	CASSQTSLETQYF
TRBV7-2	TRBJ1-3	CASSLALRGSSGNTIYF
TRBV6-6	TRBJ1-4	CASSKLGTDEKLFF
TRBV5-1	TRBJ2-7	CASSPGGSGGYEQYF
TRBV14	TRBJ2-2	CASSQDLTGMNTGELFF
TRBV4-1	TRBJ2-3	CASSQDRGAADTQYF
TRBV9	TRBJ2-5	CASSDGWLGGRQETQYF
TRBV5-1	TRBJ2-5	CASSRVVSGGAEETQYF
TRBV12-5	TRBJ2-5	CASGLFGTGSLQETQYF
TRBV25-1	TRBJ1-1	CATRTGEENTEAFF
TRBV6-1	TRBJ2-5	CASQRGTQETQYF
TRBV5-1	TRBJ2-7	CASSLEGRAYEQYF
TRBV7-2	TRBJ2-5	CASSSLRETQYF
TRBV6-1	TRBJ2-1	CASSGNYEQFF